The clone carrying this T cell receptor beta chain was seen only a few times. No antigen is known for it. CDR1 SGHTA and CDR2 FQGNSA come from the germline V gene. Trimming shortened V by 4 bases and J by 0 bases, and 13 bases separated the two germline ends. The CDR3 has 17 residues. These data come from a study of T cells after yellow fever vaccination. By 5'RACE template switching, TCR cDNA was produced, with a universal primer site and UMIs added in the process. TCRdb passed the 5' RACE reads through MiXCR, listing each CDR3 protein once. This table has 500,000 to 650,000 distinct CDR3 sequences, about 12% appearing once. Study-wide points: Clonotype sharing between CD4 and CD8 compartments was small. Contaminating bulk clonotypes could be abundant in FACS-sorted repertoires.

Material: PBMCs, obtained on the day of the yellow fever booster vaccination. V is TRBV7-2 and J is TRBJ2-6; D gene uncertain. The clonotype was recovered from a man aged 25-45 years who received the YFV17D yellow fever vaccine. The CDR3, as DNA: TGTGCCAGCAGCTCTCAAGCTGTACTCTCTGGGGCCAACGTCCTGACTTTC. This gives the protein CASSSQAVLSGANVLTF. The entire variable domain, with the rest obtained from reference TRBV7-2 and TRBJ2-6, is as follows: GAGVSQSPSNKVTEKGKDVELRCDPISGHTALYWYRQSLGQGLEFLIYFQGNSAPDKSGLPSDRFSAERTGGSVSTLTIQRTQQEDSAVYLCASSSQAVLSGANVLTFGAGSRLTVL.